Listed below are T cell receptor beta chains from one sample, sequenced in a study of T cell repertoires in cytomegalovirus infection. Antigens for these TCRs are unknown. One entry per CDR3 protein, called by TCRdb with MiXCR from the reads. The table shows hundreds of thousands of distinct CDR3 sequences, with around 30% occurring only once. This material consisted of cultured CD8+ T cells from PBMCs, taken from culture after CMV antigen stimulation. The receptors derive from a human donor in good health (CMV status not recorded). Some clones in this sample may be carry-over from other donors' samples. Both conserved end residues are part of each CDR3. D genes are given only for firm matches. Only part of the rows carry a size: once, few, many, or a class if the clone is expanded.

DNA	CDR3	D	V	size	J
TGTGCCAGCAGTTTCCTAGGGGACAGGCTTTATGGCTACACCTTC	CASSFLGDRLYGYTF	TRBD1	TRBV6-2/TRBV6-3	.	TRBJ1-2
TGTGCCAGCAGTCCCGACGTGACAGTTAACTATGGCTACACCTTC	CASSPDVTVNYGYTF	.	TRBV27	.	TRBJ1-2
TGTGCCAGCAGCTTAGGAGTACTGGCGGGAGAGACCCAGTACTTC	CASSLGVLAGETQYF	.	TRBV7-9	few	TRBJ2-5
TGTGCCAGCAGCTTGTTCACGGGAGAAGAGACCCAGTACTTC	CASSLFTGEETQYF	.	TRBV5-8	.	TRBJ2-5
TGTGCCAGCAGCCTGGGACTAGCGGCAACGAACACCGGGGAGCTGTTTTTT	CASSLGLAATNTGELFF	TRBD2	TRBV7-8	few	TRBJ2-2
TGTGCCAGCAGCCTGAGGGATCCTCCGGGACAATATACCGGGGAGCTGTTTTTT	CASSLRDPPGQYTGELFF	.	TRBV3-1	.	TRBJ2-2
TGTGCCAGCAGTGAAGATTACTGGCCCGCCGGGGAGCTGTTTTTT	CASSEDYWPAGELFF	.	TRBV2	few	TRBJ2-2
TGCAGCGTTGAGGGGTCTAGCGGGGTGGAAGAGACCCAGTACTTC	CSVEGSSGVEETQYF	TRBD2	TRBV29-1	.	TRBJ2-5
TGTGCCAGCAGTTCGACAGGGCGCATGAACACTGAAGCTTTCTTT	CASSSTGRMNTEAFF	TRBD1	TRBV12-3/TRBV12-4	.	TRBJ1-1
TGTGCCAGCAGTTCTATCAGGTTTAATGAAAAACTGTTTTTT	CASSSIRFNEKLFF	.	TRBV28	few	TRBJ1-4
TGTGCCAGCAGCCCGTCTGTTGGGCAGAGCTCCTACAATGAGCAGTTCTTC	CASSPSVGQSSYNEQFF	.	TRBV7-8	few	TRBJ2-1
TGTGCCAGCAGTTACTGGACAGGGGAAACCTATGGCTACACCTTC	CASSYWTGETYGYTF	TRBD1	TRBV6-2/TRBV6-3	.	TRBJ1-2
TGTGCCAGCAGCCCTAAAGCGGGGGGGCTAGAATATACGCAGTATTTT	CASSPKAGGLEYTQYF	TRBD2	TRBV7-9	many	TRBJ2-3
TGTGCCAGCAGTTTAGGGACAGGGAACTATGGCTACACCTTC	CASSLGTGNYGYTF	TRBD1	TRBV7-9	many	TRBJ1-2
TGTGCCAGCAGCCGAGCGGCCGACAATGAAAAACTGTTTTTT	CASSRAADNEKLFF	.	TRBV7-8	.	TRBJ1-4
TGTGCCAGCAGTTTTATGGCGGGACAGGGCAGACACTATTCCGGCGGCTACACCTTC	CASSFMAGQGRHYSGGYTF	TRBD1	TRBV12-3/TRBV12-4	few	TRBJ1-2
TGCAGCGGTGGGACAGGGGGCACTGAAGCTTTCTTT	CSGGTGGTEAFF	TRBD1	TRBV29-1	.	TRBJ1-1
TGTGCCAGCACCCCGATGGAGACCCAGTACTTC	CASTPMETQYF	.	TRBV7-9	.	TRBJ2-5
TGCAGTGCCCCCAATGATGGCTACACCTTC	CSAPNDGYTF	.	TRBV20-1	few	TRBJ1-2
TGCGCCAGCAGCCTAACGGGACTAGCGGGGGAGTCCTACAATGAGCAGTTCTTC	CASSLTGLAGESYNEQFF	TRBD2	TRBV4-1	.	TRBJ2-1
TGTGCCAGCAGCCCTCTCAGGGGGGCACTGGAAGAGACCCAGTACTTC	CASSPLRGALEETQYF	.	TRBV7-8	.	TRBJ2-5
TGTGCCAGCACCCGGGACTTTCGAGGCCACAATGAGCAGTTCTTC	CASTRDFRGHNEQFF	.	TRBV6-2/TRBV6-3	once	TRBJ2-1
TGTGCCAGCAGCGCCGGACTAGCGGGGGGCTGGCATGAGCAGTTCTTC	CASSAGLAGGWHEQFF	TRBD2	TRBV7-3	.	TRBJ2-1
TGCGCCAGCAGCCAACCGGGACGGAGTTCGGAGCAGTACTTC	CASSQPGRSSEQYF	.	TRBV4-1	.	TRBJ2-7
TGCGCCAGCAGCTTGGGGCCTAAGAGCACAGATACGCAGTATTTT	CASSLGPKSTDTQYF	.	TRBV5-1	.	TRBJ2-3
TGTGCTAGTGGTTTCACAAAAGAGGGGGCACGCGTTAACACTGAAGCTTTCTTT	CASGFTKEGARVNTEAFF	TRBD1	TRBV12-5	.	TRBJ1-1
TGTGCCAGCAGCCTCCGGGGACTGACGATCTACGAGCAGTACTTC	CASSLRGLTIYEQYF	.	TRBV5-4	.	TRBJ2-7
TGTGCCAGCAGCTTGACCGGGACTAGCGGGGCTGCCGGGGAGCTGTTTTTT	CASSLTGTSGAAGELFF	TRBD2	TRBV11-2	few	TRBJ2-2
TGCAGTGCTAGAGACCCAGGGACAGGCTCCTACAATGAGCAGTTCTTC	CSARDPGTGSYNEQFF	TRBD1	TRBV20-1	.	TRBJ2-1
TGCGCCAGCAGCCAAGATCAGGGGAGGGGGACCCAGTACTTC	CASSQDQGRGTQYF	.	TRBV4-1	many	TRBJ2-5
TGTGCCAGCACATACGGGGGGGCCGCCGGGGAGCTGTTTTTT	CASTYGGAAGELFF	TRBD2	TRBV27	few	TRBJ2-2
TGTGCCAGCAGCCCCGACAGGGACTACATGAACACTGAAGCTTTCTTT	CASSPDRDYMNTEAFF	TRBD1	TRBV7-9	once	TRBJ1-1
TGTGCCAGCAGATCCACGACAGGGGGCGCGAACACCGGGGAGCTGTTTTTT	CASRSTTGGANTGELFF	TRBD1	TRBV25-1	.	TRBJ2-2
TGTGCCAGCAGACCAGGACAGGGACGGAACTATGGCTACACCTTC	CASRPGQGRNYGYTF	TRBD1	TRBV7-3	.	TRBJ1-2
TGCAGTGCTAGAGATGGCGGGGGATTCGAGGAGACCCAGTACTTC	CSARDGGGFEETQYF	TRBD2	TRBV20-1	once	TRBJ2-5
TGCAGCGTTGTACCCCAGAACACTGAAGCTTTCTTT	CSVVPQNTEAFF	.	TRBV29-1	few	TRBJ1-1
TGTGCCAGCAGCTCCCGGACAGGGGGCGTAACTGAAGCTTTCTTT	CASSSRTGGVTEAFF	TRBD1	TRBV7-2	few	TRBJ1-1
TGTGCCAGTAGTATTGGGAACGTCTATTCACCCCTCCACTTT	CASSIGNVYSPLHF	.	TRBV19	.	TRBJ1-6
TGTGTCAGCAGCTTGATGACTGAAGCTTTCTTT	CVSSLMTEAFF	.	TRBV5-5	.	TRBJ1-1
TGTGCCAGCAGCCAGGGGAAGGCCCCCTACAATGAGCAGTTCTTC	CASSQGKAPYNEQFF	.	TRBV12-3/TRBV12-4	.	TRBJ2-1
TGTGCCAGCAGCCGGACGGAGGGTACGAAGACCCAGTACTTC	CASSRTEGTKTQYF	.	TRBV7-6	.	TRBJ2-5
TGTGCCAGCAGCCAAGATCTGAGCGGGGGGCCAGATACGCAGTATTTT	CASSQDLSGGPDTQYF	TRBD2	TRBV4-1	.	TRBJ2-3
TGCGCCAGCAGCCCGACAGGGGGACCCTCTAACTATGGCTACACCTTC	CASSPTGGPSNYGYTF	TRBD1	TRBV5-1	.	TRBJ1-2
TGTGCCACCAGTGATTCTGACAGCTACAATGAGCAGTTCTTC	CATSDSDSYNEQFF	.	TRBV24-1	few	TRBJ2-1
TGCAGTGCTAGATCTCCGACATCGAAATATCAGCCCCAGCATTTT	CSARSPTSKYQPQHF	.	TRBV20-1	.	TRBJ1-5
TGTGCCAGCAGTGAATATTATGAGGGGCCCTCGGCCTATGGCTACACCTTC	CASSEYYEGPSAYGYTF	.	TRBV25-1	.	TRBJ1-2
TGTGCCAACCCCGATCACTACTCTGGAAACACCATATATTTT	CANPDHYSGNTIYF	.	TRBV12-3/TRBV12-4	few	TRBJ1-3
TGTGCCAGCAGCTTGTCCGACAGGGAATGGTCCTACAATGAGCAGTTCTTC	CASSLSDREWSYNEQFF	TRBD1	TRBV11-2	few	TRBJ2-1
TGTGCCAGCAGTATGCGACAGGGGGCTTTTGGCTACACCTTC	CASSMRQGAFGYTF	TRBD1	TRBV6-6	.	TRBJ1-2
TGTGCCAGCCCGGCGGCAACTAGCACAGATACGCAGTATTTT	CASPAATSTDTQYF	.	TRBV2	.	TRBJ2-3
TGTGCCAGGGGGACACGGGGGACTGAAGCTTTCTTT	CARGTRGTEAFF	.	TRBV19	.	TRBJ1-1
TGTGCCATCAGTGTACTGGGTCCCGACTTACGCGATGAGCAGTTCTTC	CAISVLGPDLRDEQFF	.	TRBV10-3	few	TRBJ2-1
TGTGCCAGCAGACAACAGGGGGCTGGCTATGGCTACACCTTC	CASRQQGAGYGYTF	TRBD1	TRBV27	many	TRBJ1-2
TGTGCCAGCAGTTACGGATACAGTAACACCGGGGAGCTGTTTTTT	CASSYGYSNTGELFF	.	TRBV6-5	few	TRBJ2-2